The 25 T cell receptor beta chains below all came from one sample that was sequenced in a study of T-cell reconstitution after alpha-beta-depleted transplantation in children. Unique molecular identifiers featured in how the TCRbeta library was prepared. TCRdb re-analysed the PCR reads in MiXCR, keeping a single row per CDR3 protein. The table records roughly 610,000 distinct CDR3 sequences, about 11% of them present only once. The material sequenced was PBMCs from the stem cell graft donor, taken from the stem cell graft. The receptor set was obtained from a human donor who donated a stem cell graft to a child with acute myeloid leukemia.

This clonotype turned up a few times. The chain joins TRBV21-1 to TRBJ1-5; the DNA was not compared with TRBD1, the D call given in the table. TRBV21-1 is a recognized pseudogene. The CDR3 has 13 amino acids. CDR3 protein: CASPRGSNQPQHF. In nucleotides, the CDR3 is TGTGCCAGCCCAAGGGGTAGCAATCAGCCCCAGCATTTT.

This clonotype has just one count. A single base separates this from a much larger clone, so it may be a read error. This chain joins TRBV6-2 or TRBV6-3 and TRBJ2-1, with 8 positions matching TRBD2. The CDR3 totals 14 residues. V shed 10 bases, J shed 6 bases, and the junction held 11 bases outside the gene matches. The germline gives CDR1 MNHEY, CDR2 SVGEGT. This chain's CDR3 is CATQLTGGGNEQFF. In nucleotides, the CDR3 is TGTGCCACTCAACTAACGGGAGGGGGCAATGAGCAGTTCTTC.

The chain combines TRBV12-3 or TRBV12-4 with TRBJ1-2; D may be TRBD1 (5 bases). V was trimmed by 3 bases and J by 8 bases, leaving 22 bases between them. The CDR3 runs to 16 residues. CDR3 sequence: CASSFVQGGPGRGYTF. DNA for the CDR3: TGTGCCAGCAGTTTTGTGCAGGGAGGACCAGGTCGAGGCTACACCTTC.

In this sample, this clonotype turned up many times. This chain uses TRBV5-1 with TRBJ2-1, with D uncertain. The V end was cut by 4 bases, the J end by 7 bases, with 18 bases between. Germline CDR1 reads SGHRS; CDR2 reads YFSETQ. This CDR3 has 15 residues. The chain's CDR3 is CASSPEQGTNNEQFF. The CDR3 DNA reads TGCGCCAGCAGCCCAGAGCAAGGCACAAATAATGAGCAGTTCTTC.

This clonotype was detected ten times or more. The gene calls are TRBV7-2 and TRBJ2-1; 7 bases line up with TRBD1. V lost 5 bases to trimming and J lost 7 bases; unmatched junction nucleotides: 5. The CDR3 consists of 13 residues. Germline loops: CDR1 SGHTA, CDR2 FQGNSA. CDR3 nucleotides: TGTGCCAGCAGCATCGGGACAGCGAATGAGCAGTTCTTC. Translating it yields CASSIGTANEQFF.

In this sample, this clonotype turned up a few times. The J gene is TRBJ1-1, the V gene TRBV25-1; tentatively, D is TRBD1 (5 bases). The CDR3 has 13 amino acids. Germline CDR1 is MGHDK and CDR2 is SYGVNS. V lost 9 bases and J lost 3, with 14 bases in between. The chain's CDR3 is CASCFGGDTEAFF. In DNA form, the CDR3 reads TGTGCCAGTTGCTTTGGAGGGGACACTGAAGCTTTCTTT.

This clonotype has just a few counts. V gene TRBV14 combines with J gene TRBJ1-3; D gene unclear. This CDR3 has 14 amino acids. V shed 4 bases and J shed 3 bases, with 10 bases lying between them. CDR1 is SGHDN and CDR2 is FVKESK in the germline V gene. In DNA, the CDR3 is TGTGCCAGCAGCCTCGCGGGAGGTGGAAACACCATATATTTT. The encoded protein is CASSLAGGGNTIYF. The full variable domain, rest sourced from reference TRBV14 and TRBJ1-3, is EAGVTQFPSHSVIEKGQTVTLRCDPISGHDNLYWYRRVMGKEIKFLLHFVKESKQDESGMPNNRFLAERTGGTYSTLKVQPAELEDSGVYFCASSLAGGGNTIYFGEGSWLTVV.

CDR3: CALTPFGTDTQYF. The CDR3 DNA follows: TGTGCCCTTACCCCCTTTGGCACAGATACGCAGTATTTT. J is TRBJ2-3 and V is TRBV12-3 or TRBV12-4; D remains ambiguous. The CDR3 loop spans 13 amino acids. Trimming shortened V by 11 bases and J by 1 base, and 13 bases separated the two germline ends.

This chain uses TRBV7-9 with TRBJ2-5; possibly TRBD1 for D (6 bases). The CDR3 totals 14 residues. Germline CDR1 is SEHNR and CDR2 is FQNEAQ (reference sequence). With 6 bases removed from V and 2 bases from J, the gap between germline ends came to 13 bases. CDR3 sequence (DNA): TGTGCCAGCAGGACAGGCGGCCCACAAGAGACCCAGTACTTC. This sequence encodes CASRTGGPQETQYF.

The rearrangement joins TRBV27 to TRBJ2-1; weak D call: TRBD2 (5 bases). Trimming removed 5 bases at V and 9 bases at J, with 17 bases between. CDR3 length equals 14 residues. Germline CDR1 is MNHEY and CDR2 is SMNVEV (reference sequence). DNA of the CDR3: TGTGCCAGCAGTAGAGGAAGCGGTGTACCTGAGCAGTTCTTC. Amino acid sequence: CASSRGSGVPEQFF.

The chain combines TRBV6-6 with TRBJ2-1; maybe TRBD1 (5 bases). V lost 2 bases, J lost 7 bases, and 6 bases lay in between. The V gene's germline CDR1 is MNHNY and CDR2 SVGAGI (reference sequence). The CDR3 sequence is 12 residues long. The CDR3 DNA follows: TGTGCCAGCAGTTACGGGGCGAATGAGCAGTTCTTC. Protein product: CASSYGANEQFF.

This rearrangement joins TRBV28 to TRBJ2-5, with 10 positions matching TRBD2. V was pared by 3 bases and J by 2 bases, with 6 bases of the junction left unmatched. From germline, CDR1 is MDHEN and CDR2 SYDVKM. This CDR3 region has 16 residues. CDR3 sequence (DNA): TGTGCCAGCAGTTTGCGCGGACTAGCGGCTCAAGAGACCCAGTACTTC. This encodes CASSLRGLAAQETQYF. Based on the CDR3 plus reference TRBV28 and TRBJ2-5, the full variable domain is DVKVTQSSRYLVKRTGEKVFLECVQDMDHENMFWYRQDPGLGLRLIYFSYDVKMKEKGDIPEGYSVSREKKERFSLILESASTNQTSMYLCASSLRGLAAQETQYFGPGTRLLVL.

The CDR3: CASSKTSGGYNEQFF. CDR3 coding DNA: TGTGCCAGCAGCAAGACTAGCGGGGGCTACAATGAGCAGTTCTTC. The genes are TRBV7-2 and TRBJ2-1; TRBD2 agrees at 12 bases. The length of the CDR3 is 15 residues. Trimming at V came to 5 bases and at J to 3 bases, leaving 2 bases not matched to a gene. Germline CDR1 SGHTA, CDR2 FQGNSA.

The table lists this clonotype with a count of one. Given a much more abundant clone one base away, this may be a read error. Since the CDR3 does not end with the conserved phenylalanine or tryptophan, this likely comes from a read error. This chain uses TRBV24-1 with TRBJ2-5; tentatively, D is TRBD1 or TRBD2 (5 bases each). Between the trimmed V and J ends, which lost 4 bases and 5 bases, there was a span of 19 bases. The CDR3 is made up of 16 amino acids. Germline loops: CDR1 KGHDR, CDR2 SFDVKD. The CDR3 here is CATSDPSPEGLETQYY. The CDR3 bases are TGTGCCACCAGTGACCCCTCGCCCGAGGGGTTGGAGACCCAGTACTAC.

In its sample, this clonotype was seen a few times. This chain connects TRBV15 to TRBJ1-2; D is perhaps TRBD1 (6 bases). Germline CDR1 and CDR2: LNHNV and YYDKDF (reference sequence). This CDR3 region has 13 residues. V shed 4 bases and J shed 8 bases, with 14 bases lying between them. This CDR3 is CATSIGHREGYTF. DNA for the CDR3: TGTGCCACCAGCATCGGGCACAGGGAAGGCTACACCTTC.

The chain carries TRBV20-1 and TRBJ1-6, with 8 nucleotides matching TRBD1. The CDR3 is made up of 16 amino acids. Trimming took 0 bases from V and 7 from J; bases not matched to a gene: 8. In germline, CDR1 is DFQATT, CDR2 SNEGSKA (reference sequence). In DNA form, the CDR3 reads TGCAGTGCTAGAGAAGGTTGGAGGACAGGGAATTCACCCCTCCACTTT. Protein: CSAREGWRTGNSPLHF.

At least ten counts were recorded for this clonotype. The rearrangement links TRBV20-1 to TRBJ2-5; the D call may be TRBD1 or TRBD2 (5 bases each). CDR1 and CDR2 from the germline V gene are DFQATT and SNEGSKA (reference sequence). This CDR3 contains 17 residues. This chain's CDR3 is CSTRIPGIPRVKETQYF. For the CDR3, the DNA is TGCAGCACAAGGATACCCGGGATACCCAGGGTTAAAGAGACCCAGTACTTC.

The rearrangement links TRBV20-1 to TRBJ1-5, with D tentatively TRBD1 (5 bases). The V gene lost 6 bases and the J gene lost 0 bases, with 12 bases spanning the gap. The CDR3 has 14 amino acids. CDR1 is DFQATT, CDR2 SNEGSKA, per germline (reference sequence). This CDR3 reads CSAEEQASNQPQHF. In DNA form, the CDR3 reads TGCAGTGCCGAAGAACAGGCTAGCAATCAGCCCCAGCATTTT.

There are many counts of this clonotype. The chain joins TRBV20-1 to TRBJ2-3; D is possibly TRBD2 (7 bases). In germline, CDR1 is DFQATT, CDR2 SNEGSKA (reference sequence). V lost 6 bases to trimming and J lost 1 base, with 14 bases between them. The CDR3 runs to 14 residues. CDR3 DNA sequence: TGCAGTGCCAAACAGGGAGGGGGCACAGATACGCAGTATTTT. This translates into CSAKQGGGTDTQYF.

This clonotype was seen ten or more times. This chain links TRBV5-6 with TRBJ1-3; tentative D call: TRBD1 (5 bases). The germline V gene has CDR1 SGHDT and CDR2 YYEEEE. The CDR3 runs 17 residues. V was clipped by 7 bases and J by 0 bases, with 20 bases between them. As DNA, the CDR3 is TGTGCCAGCGGATCGGTCTTGGGACGCCACTCTGGAAACACCATATATTTT. This translates into CASGSVLGRHSGNTIYF.

This clonotype has a handful of counts. This chain uses TRBV7-2 with TRBJ2-1; possible D gene TRBD1, 5 bases. Trimming left V 3 bases short and J 0 bases short, with 21 bases between. In germline, CDR1 is SGHTA, CDR2 FQGNSA. CDR3 length: 19 amino acids. The CDR3 DNA follows: TGTGCCAGCAGCTTGGGGCGTAATCTCAACCCGAGCTCCTACAATGAGCAGTTCTTC. It translates to CASSLGRNLNPSSYNEQFF.

This clonotype has more than one count but fewer than ten. The chain carries TRBV4-3 and TRBJ2-7; 10 bases are a match to TRBD2. The length of the CDR3 is 16 residues. From germline, CDR1 is LGHNA and CDR2 YSLEER. Losses at the gene ends were 0 bases for V and 4 bases for J; bases not matched to a gene: 6. CDR3 region: CASSQDPLAGVYEQYF. In DNA, the CDR3 is TGCGCCAGCAGCCAAGATCCCCTAGCGGGAGTGTACGAGCAGTACTTC.

The chain uses TRBV7-8 and TRBJ2-1; 12 positions match TRBD2. The trim removed 5 bases at V and 7 bases at J, leaving 9 bases unmatched. The CDR3 is 16 amino acids. Germline V gives CDR1 SGHVS, CDR2 FQNEAQ. CDR3 sequence (DNA): TGTGCCAGCAGCCCGTGGACTAGCGGGAACCATAATGAGCAGTTCTTC. Residues: CASSPWTSGNHNEQFF.

The chain employs TRBV6-2 or TRBV6-3 and TRBJ2-1; weak D call: TRBD2 (5 bases). Germline CDR1 reads MNHEY; CDR2 reads SVGEGT. This CDR3 has 15 amino acids. Between the trimmed V and J ends, which lost 7 bases and 0 bases, there was a span of 13 bases. This CDR3 is CASTWRSSSYNEQFF. For the CDR3, the DNA is TGTGCCAGCACGTGGAGGTCGAGCTCCTACAATGAGCAGTTCTTC.

DNA for the CDR3: TGCGCCAGCAGCCACGACAGGGTGGGGACCCAGTACTTC. This encodes CASSHDRVGTQYF. The rearrangement links TRBV4-3 to TRBJ2-5, with 7 bases that match TRBD1. Germline V gene data show CDR1 as LGHNA and CDR2 as YSLEER. Trimming took 3 bases from V and 7 from J; bases not matched to a gene: 5. CDR3 length: 13 amino acids.